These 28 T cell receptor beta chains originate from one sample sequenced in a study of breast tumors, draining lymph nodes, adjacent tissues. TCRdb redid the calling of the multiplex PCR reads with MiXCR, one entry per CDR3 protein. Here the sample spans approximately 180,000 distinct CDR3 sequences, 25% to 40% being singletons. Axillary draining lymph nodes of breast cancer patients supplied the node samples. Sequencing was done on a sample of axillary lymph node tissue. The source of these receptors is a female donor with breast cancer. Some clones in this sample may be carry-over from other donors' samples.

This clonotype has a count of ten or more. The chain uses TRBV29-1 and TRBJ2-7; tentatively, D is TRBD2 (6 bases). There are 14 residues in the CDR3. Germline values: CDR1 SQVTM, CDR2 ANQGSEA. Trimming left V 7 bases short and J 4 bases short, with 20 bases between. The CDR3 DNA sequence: TGCAGCGCCCGAAGCGCCCGGAGCGGGTACGAGCAGTACTTC. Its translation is CSARSARSGYEQYF.

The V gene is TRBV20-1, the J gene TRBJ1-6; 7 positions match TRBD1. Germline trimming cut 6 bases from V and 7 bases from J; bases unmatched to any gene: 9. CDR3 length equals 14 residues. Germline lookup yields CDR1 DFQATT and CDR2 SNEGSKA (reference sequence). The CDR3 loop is CSASSGTVNSPLHF. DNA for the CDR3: TGCAGTGCCAGCAGTGGGACAGTAAATTCACCCCTCCACTTT.

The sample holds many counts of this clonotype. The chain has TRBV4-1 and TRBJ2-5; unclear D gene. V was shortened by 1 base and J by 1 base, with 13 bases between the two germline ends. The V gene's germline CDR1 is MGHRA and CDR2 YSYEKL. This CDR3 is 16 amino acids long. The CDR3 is CASSQGQAFGQETQYF. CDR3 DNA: TGCGCCAGCAGCCAAGGTCAGGCGTTCGGCCAAGAGACCCAGTACTTC.

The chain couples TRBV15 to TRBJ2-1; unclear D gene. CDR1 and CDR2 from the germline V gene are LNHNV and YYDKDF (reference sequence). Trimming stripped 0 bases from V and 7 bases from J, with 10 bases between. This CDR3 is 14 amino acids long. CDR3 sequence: CATSRDLRSNEQFF. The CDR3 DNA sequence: TGTGCCACCAGCAGAGATCTCAGGTCAAATGAGCAGTTCTTC.

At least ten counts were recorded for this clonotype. CDR3 region: CSGEEAYEQYF. The CDR3 DNA is TGCAGTGGGGAGGAAGCCTACGAGCAGTACTTC. This chain connects TRBV20-1 to TRBJ2-7, with D possibly being TRBD2 (6 bases). V was trimmed by 7 bases and J by 2 bases, leaving 9 bases between them. The CDR3 sequence is 11 residues long. Per germline, CDR1 DFQATT and CDR2 SNEGSKA (reference sequence).

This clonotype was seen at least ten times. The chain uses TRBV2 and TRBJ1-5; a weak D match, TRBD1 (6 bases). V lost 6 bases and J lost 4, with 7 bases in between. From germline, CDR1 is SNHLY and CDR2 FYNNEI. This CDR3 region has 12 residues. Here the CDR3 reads CASSRGNQPQHF. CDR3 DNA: TGTGCCAGCAGCAGGGGTAATCAGCCCCAGCATTTT. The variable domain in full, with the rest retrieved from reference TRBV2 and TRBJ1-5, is EPEVTQTPSHQVTQMGQEVILRCVPISNHLYFYWYRQILGQKVEFLVSFYNNEISEKSEIFDDQFSVERPDGSNFTLKIRSTKLEDSAMYFCASSRGNQPQHFGDGTRLSIL.

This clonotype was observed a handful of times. The CDR3, as DNA: TGTGCCAGCAGTTTATTATTTGGACGGCTTTCGAATCAGCCCCAGCATTTT. Its translation: CASSLLFGRLSNQPQHF. The rearrangement links TRBV28 to TRBJ1-5; D is ambiguous. Trimming removed 1 base at V and 4 bases at J, with 17 bases between. There are 17 residues in the CDR3. In germline, CDR1 is MDHEN, CDR2 SYDVKM.

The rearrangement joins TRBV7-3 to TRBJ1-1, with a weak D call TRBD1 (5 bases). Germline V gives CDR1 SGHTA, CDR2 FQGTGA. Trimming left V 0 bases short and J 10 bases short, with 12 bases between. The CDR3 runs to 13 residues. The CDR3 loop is CASSLTDSGGAFF. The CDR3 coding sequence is TGTGCCAGCAGCTTAACCGACAGCGGAGGAGCTTTCTTT.

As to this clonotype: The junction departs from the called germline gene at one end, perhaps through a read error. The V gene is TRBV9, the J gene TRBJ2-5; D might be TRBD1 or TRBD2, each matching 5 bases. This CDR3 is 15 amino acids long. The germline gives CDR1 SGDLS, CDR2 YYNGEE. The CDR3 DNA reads TGTGCCAGCAGCGTAGACTCGCGAGGGGCAAAGACCCGGTACTTC. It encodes CASSVDSRGAKTRYF. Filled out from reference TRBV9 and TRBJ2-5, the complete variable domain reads DSGVTQTPKHLITATGQRVTLRCSPRSGDLSVYWYQQSLDQGLQFLIQYYNGEERAKGNILERFSAQQFPDLHSELNLSSLELGDSALYFCASSVDSRGAKTRYFGPGTRLLVL.

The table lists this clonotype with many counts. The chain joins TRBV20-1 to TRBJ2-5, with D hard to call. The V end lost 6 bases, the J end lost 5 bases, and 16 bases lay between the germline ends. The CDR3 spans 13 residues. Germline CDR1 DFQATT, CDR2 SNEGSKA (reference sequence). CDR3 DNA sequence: TGCAGTGCCGTCACTATAGCTGGCGAGACCCAGTACTTC. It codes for CSAVTIAGETQYF.

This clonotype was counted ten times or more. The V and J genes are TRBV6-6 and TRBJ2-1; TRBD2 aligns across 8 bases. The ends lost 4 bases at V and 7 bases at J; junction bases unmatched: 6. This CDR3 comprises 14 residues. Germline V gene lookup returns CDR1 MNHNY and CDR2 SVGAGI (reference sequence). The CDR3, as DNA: TGTGCCAGCAGTTTAGGTGGCGGGAGGAATGAGCAGTTCTTC. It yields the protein CASSLGGGRNEQFF.

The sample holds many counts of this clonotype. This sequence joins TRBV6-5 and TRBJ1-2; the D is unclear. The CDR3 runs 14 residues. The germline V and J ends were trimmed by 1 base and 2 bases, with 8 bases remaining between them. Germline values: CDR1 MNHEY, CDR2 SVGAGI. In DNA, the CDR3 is TGTGCCAGCAGTTACTACCCCCGCAACTATGGCTACACCTTC. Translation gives CASSYYPRNYGYTF.

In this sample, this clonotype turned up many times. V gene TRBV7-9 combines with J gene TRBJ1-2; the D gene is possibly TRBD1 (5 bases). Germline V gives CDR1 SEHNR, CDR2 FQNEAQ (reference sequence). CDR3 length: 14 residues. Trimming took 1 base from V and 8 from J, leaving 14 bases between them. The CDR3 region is CASSLEGPFEGYTF. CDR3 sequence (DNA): TGTGCCAGCAGCTTAGAGGGGCCCTTCGAGGGCTACACCTTC.

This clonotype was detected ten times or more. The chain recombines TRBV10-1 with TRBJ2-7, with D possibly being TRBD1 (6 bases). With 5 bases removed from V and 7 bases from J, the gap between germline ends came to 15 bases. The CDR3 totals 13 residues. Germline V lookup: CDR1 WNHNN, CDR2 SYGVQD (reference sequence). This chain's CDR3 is CASSPRQGKEQYF. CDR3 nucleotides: TGCGCCAGCAGTCCTAGGCAGGGGAAAGAGCAGTACTTC.

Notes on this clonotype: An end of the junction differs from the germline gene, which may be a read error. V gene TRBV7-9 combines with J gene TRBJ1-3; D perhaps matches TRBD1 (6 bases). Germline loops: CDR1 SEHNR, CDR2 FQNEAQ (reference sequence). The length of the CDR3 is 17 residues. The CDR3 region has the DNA TGTGCCAGCAGCTCGGCCCCCTCGACAGGCTCTGGAAACCCCATATATTTT. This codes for CASSSAPSTGSGNPIYF.

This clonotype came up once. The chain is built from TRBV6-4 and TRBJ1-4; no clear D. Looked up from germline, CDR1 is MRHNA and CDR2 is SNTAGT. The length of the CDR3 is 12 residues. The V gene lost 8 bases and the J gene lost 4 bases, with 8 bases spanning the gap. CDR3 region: CASRAVNEKLFF. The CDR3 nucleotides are TGTGCCAGCCGAGCGGTTAATGAAAAACTGTTTTTT.

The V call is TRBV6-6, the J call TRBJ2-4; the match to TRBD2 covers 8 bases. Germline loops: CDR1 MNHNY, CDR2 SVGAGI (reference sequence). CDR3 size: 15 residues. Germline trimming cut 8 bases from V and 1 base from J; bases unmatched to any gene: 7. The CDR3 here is CASGGRGGAKNIQYF. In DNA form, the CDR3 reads TGTGCCAGCGGCGGTCGGGGGGGGGCCAAAAACATTCAGTACTTC.

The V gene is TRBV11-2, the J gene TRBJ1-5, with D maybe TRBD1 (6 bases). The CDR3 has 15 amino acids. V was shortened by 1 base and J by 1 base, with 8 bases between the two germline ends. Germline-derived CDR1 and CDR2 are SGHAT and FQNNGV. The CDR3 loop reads CASSLGGRSNQPQHF. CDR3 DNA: TGTGCCAGCAGCTTAGGGGGGCGCAGCAATCAGCCCCAGCATTTT.

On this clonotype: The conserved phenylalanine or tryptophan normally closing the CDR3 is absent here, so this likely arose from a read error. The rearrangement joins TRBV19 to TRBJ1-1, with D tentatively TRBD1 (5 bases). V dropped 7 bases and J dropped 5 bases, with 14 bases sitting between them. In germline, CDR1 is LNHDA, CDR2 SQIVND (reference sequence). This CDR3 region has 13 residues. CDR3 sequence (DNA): TGTGCCAGTAAGGTCAGGGCCGGGACTGAAGCTTTCTTA. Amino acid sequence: CASKVRAGTEAFL.

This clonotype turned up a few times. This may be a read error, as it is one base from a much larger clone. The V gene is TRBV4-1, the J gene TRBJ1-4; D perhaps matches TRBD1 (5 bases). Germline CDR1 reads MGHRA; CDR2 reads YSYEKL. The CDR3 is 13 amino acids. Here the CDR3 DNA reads TGCGCCAGCAGCCAAGTCGGGGGGGAAAACCTGTTTTTT. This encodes CASSQVGGENLFF.

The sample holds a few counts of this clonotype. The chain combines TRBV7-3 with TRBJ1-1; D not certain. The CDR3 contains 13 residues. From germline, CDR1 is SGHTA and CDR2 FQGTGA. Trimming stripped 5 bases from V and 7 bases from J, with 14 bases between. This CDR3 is CASSPNLNGEAFF. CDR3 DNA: TGTGCCAGCAGCCCTAACCTTAATGGTGAAGCTTTCTTT.

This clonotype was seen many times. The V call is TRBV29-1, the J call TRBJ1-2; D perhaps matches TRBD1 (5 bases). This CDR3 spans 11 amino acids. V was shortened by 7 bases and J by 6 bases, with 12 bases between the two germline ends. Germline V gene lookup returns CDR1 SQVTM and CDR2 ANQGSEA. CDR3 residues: CSGGHSDGYTF. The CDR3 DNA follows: TGCAGCGGAGGACACAGTGATGGCTACACCTTC.

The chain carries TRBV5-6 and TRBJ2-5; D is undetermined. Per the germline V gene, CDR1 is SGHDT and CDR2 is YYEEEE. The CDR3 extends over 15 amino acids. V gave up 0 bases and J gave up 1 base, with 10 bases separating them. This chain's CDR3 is CASSLEGLGQETQYF. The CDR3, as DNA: TGTGCCAGCAGCTTGGAGGGTCTGGGCCAAGAGACCCAGTACTTC.

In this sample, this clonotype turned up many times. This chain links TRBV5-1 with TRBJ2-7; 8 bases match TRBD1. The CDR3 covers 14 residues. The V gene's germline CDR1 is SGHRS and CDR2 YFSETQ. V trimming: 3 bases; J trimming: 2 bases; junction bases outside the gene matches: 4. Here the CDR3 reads CASSYDRGPYEQYF. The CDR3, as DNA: TGCGCCAGCAGCTATGACAGGGGACCCTACGAGCAGTACTTC.

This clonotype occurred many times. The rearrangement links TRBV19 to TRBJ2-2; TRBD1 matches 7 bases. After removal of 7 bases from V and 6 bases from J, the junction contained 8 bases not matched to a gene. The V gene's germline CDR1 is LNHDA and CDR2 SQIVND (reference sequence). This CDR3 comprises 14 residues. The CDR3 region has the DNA TGTGCCAGTATCAATAACAGGGGAGCCGGGGAGCTGTTTTTT. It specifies CASINNRGAGELFF.

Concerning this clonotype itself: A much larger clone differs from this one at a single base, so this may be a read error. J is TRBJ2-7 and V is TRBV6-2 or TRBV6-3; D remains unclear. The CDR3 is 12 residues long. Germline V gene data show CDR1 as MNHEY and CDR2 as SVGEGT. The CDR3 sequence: CATQDAGTERYF. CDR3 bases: TGTGCCACCCAAGACGCCGGCACCGAGCGGTACTTC.

The DNA for the CDR3 is TGTGCCAGCAGCTTAAGCTCCGGACTAGCGTTCGGAACCAAAAACATTCAGTACTTC. Its translation: CASSLSSGLAFGTKNIQYF. The gene calls are TRBV11-1 and TRBJ2-4; the match to TRBD2 covers 9 bases. This CDR3 is 19 amino acids long. Unmatched junction bases numbered 13, after V lost 2 bases and J lost 2 bases. CDR1 is SGHAT, CDR2 FQDESV, per germline (reference sequence).

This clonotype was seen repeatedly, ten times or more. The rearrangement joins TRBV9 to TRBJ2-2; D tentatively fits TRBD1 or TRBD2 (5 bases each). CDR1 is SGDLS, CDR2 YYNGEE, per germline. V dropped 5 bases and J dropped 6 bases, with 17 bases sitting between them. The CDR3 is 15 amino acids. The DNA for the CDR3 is TGTGCCAGCAGTGGGGGTTGGGTTACCCCCGGGGAGCTGTTTTTT. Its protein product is CASSGGWVTPGELFF.